These 8 T cell receptor beta chains share one sample of origin, sequenced in a study of blood T cell repertoires in COVID-19. Clones were sequenced by immunoSEQ multiplex PCR, and TCRdb holds only the in-frame ones, with some missing. Of some 290,000 clones in the sample, about nine tenths were seen once. The sequenced material came from peripheral blood. Receptors were obtained from a woman aged 25 to 39 with COVID-19, enrolled during active disease.

The J gene is TRBJ2-5, the V gene TRBV10-2, with D hard to call. This CDR3 comprises 15 residues. Germline CDR1 is WSHSY and CDR2 is SAAADI. The ends were cut back, 3 bases at V and 7 bases at J, with 18 bases in the middle. The CDR3 region is CASSDVVEDLGTQYF. CDR3 in DNA: TGCGCCAGCAGTGACGTCGTCGAAGATCTCGGGACCCAGTACTTC.

V and J are TRBV5-1 and TRBJ2-3, with 8 nucleotides matching TRBD2. The CDR3 sequence is 17 residues long. Germline V gene data show CDR1 as SGHRS and CDR2 as YFSETQ. With 4 bases clipped from V and 4 bases from J, the junction kept 14 bases outside the gene matches. The CDR3 DNA sequence: TGCGCCAGCAGCACCTCCGGACTAGCTTTGGTGTCAGATACGCAGTATTTT. This translates into CASSTSGLALVSDTQYF. Variable domain in full (rest from reference TRBV5-1 and TRBJ2-3): KAGVTQTPRYLIKTRGQQVTLSCSPISGHRSVSWYQQTPGQGLQFLFEYFSETQRNKGNFPGRFSGRQFSNSRSEMNVSTLELGDSALYLCASSTSGLALVSDTQYFGPGTRLTVL.

The J gene is TRBJ1-2, the V gene TRBV7-9; a weak D match, TRBD1 (5 bases). In germline, CDR1 is SEHNR, CDR2 FQNEAQ (reference sequence). This CDR3 has 12 amino acids. Trimming removed 0 bases from V and 14 bases from J, with 13 bases in between. The CDR3 region is CASSLAQGSSTF. CDR3 coding DNA: TGTGCCAGCAGCTTAGCCCAGGGATCGAGTACCTTC.

The chain employs TRBV5-1 and TRBJ2-7, with 11 bases fitting TRBD1. The CDR3 has 14 amino acids. The V gene's germline CDR1 is SGHRS and CDR2 YFSETQ. V shed 4 bases, J shed 5 bases, and the junction held 5 bases outside the gene matches. CDR3 sequence: CASSPGTGGDEQYF. The CDR3 DNA sequence: TGCGCCAGCAGCCCGGGGACAGGGGGAGACGAGCAGTACTTC. Full variable domain (outside the CDR3, taken from reference TRBV5-1 and TRBJ2-7): KAGVTQTPRYLIKTRGQQVTLSCSPISGHRSVSWYQQTPGQGLQFLFEYFSETQRNKGNFPGRFSGRQFSNSRSEMNVSTLELGDSALYLCASSPGTGGDEQYFGPGTRLTVT.

The J gene is TRBJ2-7, the V gene TRBV27; 15 bases match TRBD2. The V segment lost 2 bases and the J segment 4 bases; nucleotides outside the gene matches: 0. Germline-derived CDR1 and CDR2 are MNHEY and SMNVEV (reference sequence). The CDR3 has 15 residues. The DNA of the CDR3 is TGTGCCAGCAGTTTAGGACTAGCGGGAGGGTACGAGCAGTACTTC. Amino acids: CASSLGLAGGYEQYF.

The chain links TRBV11-1 to TRBJ1-5; 10 bases map to TRBD1. This CDR3 contains 15 residues. Trimming at V came to 3 bases and at J to 7 bases, leaving 6 bases not matched to a gene. CDR1 is SGHAT and CDR2 is FQDESV in the germline V gene (reference sequence). CDR3 DNA sequence: TGTGCCAGCAGCTTGACAGGGGGCAGGGACCAGCCCCAGCATTTT. Translation: CASSLTGGRDQPQHF.

The V gene is TRBV28, the J gene TRBJ2-7, with 11 nucleotides matching TRBD2. Germline values: CDR1 MDHEN, CDR2 SYDVKM. The CDR3 runs 15 residues. Losses at the gene ends were 7 bases for V and 0 bases for J; bases not matched to a gene: 5. This CDR3 is CASNLAGGTSYEQYF. DNA of the CDR3: TGTGCCAGCAACCTAGCGGGAGGTACCTCCTACGAGCAGTACTTC.

The gene calls are TRBV4-1 and TRBJ2-1; 11 bases are a match to TRBD2. In germline, CDR1 is MGHRA, CDR2 YSYEKL. V trimming: 0 bases; J trimming: 3 bases; junction bases outside the gene matches: 4. This CDR3 spans 17 amino acids. Here the CDR3 reads CASSQEGTSGIYNEQFF. CDR3 DNA sequence: TGCGCCAGCAGCCAAGAGGGGACTAGCGGAATCTACAATGAGCAGTTCTTC.